The 9 T cell receptor beta chains below come from one sample, sequenced in a study of blood T cell repertoires in COVID-19. Assay: immunoSEQ multiplex PCR; the TCRdb copy retains only in-frame clones and omits some. The sample carries just over 150,000 clones, around nine tenths recorded once. Source material: PBMCs or T cells enriched from blood (not recorded which). The source of these receptors is a woman in her 50s who had recovered from COVID-19.

This clone showed up just a few times. This chain connects TRBV6-1 to TRBJ2-2, with D possibly matching TRBD1 (5 bases). Trimming removed 6 bases at V and 2 bases at J, with 10 bases between. This CDR3 is built from 14 residues. Germline V gene data show CDR1 as MNHNS and CDR2 as SASEGT. In nucleotides, the CDR3 is TGTGCCAGCAGGCGGACACAAAACACCGGGGAGCTGTTTTTT. Amino acid sequence: CASRRTQNTGELFF.

The chain couples TRBV19 to TRBJ2-1; 8 bases agree with TRBD1. V was clipped by 5 bases and J by 8 bases; unmatched bases: 5. In germline, CDR1 is LNHDA, CDR2 SQIVND (reference sequence). The CDR3 loop spans 13 amino acids. CDR3 coding DNA: TGTGCCAGTAGTGGACAGGGTCTCCATGAGCAGTTCTTC. Encoded protein: CASSGQGLHEQFF. The variable domain in full, with the rest retrieved from reference TRBV19 and TRBJ2-1, is DGGITQSPKYLFRKEGQNVTLSCEQNLNHDAMYWYRQDPGQGLRLIYYSQIVNDFQKGDIAEGYSVSREKKESFPLTVTSAQKNPTAFYLCASSGQGLHEQFFGPGTRLTVL.

The chain uses TRBV19 and TRBJ1-2; 8 bases line up with TRBD1. Germline CDR1 and CDR2: LNHDA and SQIVND (reference sequence). Losses at the gene ends were 6 bases for V and 3 bases for J; bases not matched to a gene: 6. The CDR3 extends over 14 amino acids. The CDR3 sequence: CASRSLDRDYGYTF. For the CDR3, the DNA is TGTGCCAGTAGATCCTTGGACAGGGACTATGGCTACACCTTC.

The chain combines TRBV10-3 with TRBJ1-1; TRBD1 might be the D (6 bases). V was cut by 5 bases and J by 8 bases, with 12 bases left in between. The CDR3 contains 12 residues. Looked up from germline, CDR1 is ENHRY and CDR2 is SYGVKD. Here the CDR3 reads CAISPGQPEAFF. CDR3 DNA: TGTGCCATCAGTCCCGGACAGCCCGAAGCTTTCTTT.

The count of this clone is one. V is TRBV7-9 and J is TRBJ1-6; D is unclear. The germline CDR1 and CDR2 sequences are SEHNR and FQNEAQ (reference sequence). V dropped 6 bases and J dropped 8 bases, with 14 bases sitting between them. This CDR3 spans 14 amino acids. CDR3 in DNA: TGTGCCAGCAGGTTTACAGCGGCTGATTCACCCCTCCACTTT. Translated, it gives CASRFTAADSPLHF.

The rearrangement links TRBV7-2 to TRBJ1-2, with D unclear. CDR1 is SGHTA and CDR2 is FQGNSA in the germline V gene. V lost 5 bases to trimming and J lost 3 bases, with 13 bases between them. This CDR3 is built from 14 residues. CDR3: CASSPVSLDYGYTF. CDR3 nucleotides: TGTGCCAGCAGCCCAGTATCCCTCGACTATGGCTACACCTTC. Full variable domain (outside the CDR3, taken from reference TRBV7-2 and TRBJ1-2): GAGVSQSPSNKVTEKGKDVELRCDPISGHTALYWYRQSLGQGLEFLIYFQGNSAPDKSGLPSDRFSAERTGGSVSTLTIQRTQQEDSAVYLCASSPVSLDYGYTFGSGTRLTVV.

The chain carries TRBV18 and TRBJ2-1; maybe TRBD1 (5 bases). V shed 2 bases and J shed 13 bases, with 21 bases lying between them. CDR1 and CDR2 from the germline V gene are KGHSH and LQKENI. CDR3 length: 15 residues. Written as DNA, the CDR3 is TGTGCCAGCTCACCAATCGCGATCCTGGGTAGGGGTCAGTTCTTC. As protein: CASSPIAILGRGQFF. Variable domain in full (rest from reference TRBV18 and TRBJ2-1): NAGVMQNPRHLVRRRGQEARLRCSPMKGHSHVYWYRQLPEEGLKFMVYLQKENIIDESGMPKERFSAEFPKEGPSILRIQQVVRGDSAAYFCASSPIAILGRGQFFGPGTRLTVL.

The V and J genes are TRBV27 and TRBJ1-2; D might be TRBD1 (6 bases). The CDR3 has 15 amino acids. Germline assignment: CDR1 MNHEY and CDR2 SMNVEV (reference sequence). The V and J ends lost 4 bases and 7 bases respectively, with 19 bases between them. The CDR3 coding sequence is TGTGCCAGCAGTTCCGCCGGGGGGGGCCTCGGTGGCTACACCTTC. Protein product: CASSSAGGGLGGYTF.

The chain joins TRBV6-6 to TRBJ1-1; 8 bases agree with TRBD1. Germline trimming cut 4 bases from V and 0 bases from J; bases unmatched to any gene: 4. CDR1 MNHNY and CDR2 SVGAGI come from the germline V gene (reference sequence). This CDR3 contains 15 residues. The CDR3 DNA follows: TGTGCCAGCAGTTCCCGGACAGGGATGAACACTGAAGCTTTCTTT. Its protein product is CASSSRTGMNTEAFF.